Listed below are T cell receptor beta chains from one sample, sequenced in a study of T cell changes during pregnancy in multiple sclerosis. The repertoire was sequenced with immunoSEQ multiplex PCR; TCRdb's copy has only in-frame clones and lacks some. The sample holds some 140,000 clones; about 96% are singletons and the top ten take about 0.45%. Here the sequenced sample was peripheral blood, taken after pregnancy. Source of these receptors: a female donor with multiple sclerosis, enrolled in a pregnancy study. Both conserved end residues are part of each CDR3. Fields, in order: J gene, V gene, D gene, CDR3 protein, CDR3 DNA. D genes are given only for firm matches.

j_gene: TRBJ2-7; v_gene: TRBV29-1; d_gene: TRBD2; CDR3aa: CSVSGLAGGYEQYF; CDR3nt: TGCAGCGTTTCCGGACTAGCGGGAGGGTACGAGCAGTACTTC
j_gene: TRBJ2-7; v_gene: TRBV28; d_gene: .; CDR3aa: CASSSTDSYEQYF; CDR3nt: TGTGCCAGCAGTTCAACAGACTCCTACGAGCAGTACTTC
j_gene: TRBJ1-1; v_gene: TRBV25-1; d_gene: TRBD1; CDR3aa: CASRPRDRVTEAFF; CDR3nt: TGTGCCAGCAGGCCCCGGGACAGGGTGACTGAAGCTTTCTTT
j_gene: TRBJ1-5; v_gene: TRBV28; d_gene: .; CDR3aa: CASSLWARGQPQHF; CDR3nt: TGTGCCAGCAGTTTATGGGCCCGGGGTCAGCCCCAGCATTTT
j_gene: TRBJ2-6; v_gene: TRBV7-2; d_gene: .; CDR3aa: CASSQAISGANVLTF; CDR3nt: TGTGCCAGCAGCCAAGCGATCTCTGGGGCCAACGTCCTGACTTTC
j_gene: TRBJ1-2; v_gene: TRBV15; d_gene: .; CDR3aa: CATSRDREVWGYTF; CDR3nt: TGTGCCACCAGCAGAGATCGTGAGGTGTGGGGCTACACCTTC
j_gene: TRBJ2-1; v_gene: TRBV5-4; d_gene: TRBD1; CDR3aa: CASSFRDRYNEQFF; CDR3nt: TGTGCCAGCAGCTTTCGGGACAGGTACAATGAGCAGTTCTTC
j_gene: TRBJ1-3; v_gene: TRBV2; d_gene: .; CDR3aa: CASSNLQAGNTIYF; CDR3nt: TGTGCCAGCAGTAACTTACAGGCTGGAAACACCATATATTTT
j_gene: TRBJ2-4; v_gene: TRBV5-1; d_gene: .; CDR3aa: CASSLDSWTELAKNIQYF; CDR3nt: TGCGCCAGCAGCTTGGATTCTTGGACAGAACTAGCCAAAAACATTCAGTACTTC
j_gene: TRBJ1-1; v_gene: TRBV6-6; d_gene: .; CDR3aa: CASTRGGGKAFF; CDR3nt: TGTGCCAGCACCCGCGGGGGGGGAAAAGCTTTCTTT
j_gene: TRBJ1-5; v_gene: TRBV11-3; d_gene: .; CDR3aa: CASSSAGGPEWPQHF; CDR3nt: TGTGCCAGCAGCTCGGCGGGCGGGCCTGAATGGCCCCAGCATTTT
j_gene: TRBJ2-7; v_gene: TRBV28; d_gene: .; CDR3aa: CASSSQGGPSYEQYF; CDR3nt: TGTGCCAGCAGTTCCCAAGGTGGGCCGAGCTACGAGCAGTACTTC
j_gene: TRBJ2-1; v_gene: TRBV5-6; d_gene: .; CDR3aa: CASSFRYNEQFF; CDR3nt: TGTGCCAGCAGCTTCAGATACAATGAGCAGTTCTTC
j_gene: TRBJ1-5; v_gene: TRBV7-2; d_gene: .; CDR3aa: CASSLSGESNQPQHF; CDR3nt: TGTGCCAGCAGCTTATCAGGGGAAAGCAATCAGCCCCAGCATTTT
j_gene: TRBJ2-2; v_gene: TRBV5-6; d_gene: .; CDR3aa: CASRIGFRPLVGELFF; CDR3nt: TGTGCCAGCAGAATTGGGTTCAGGCCGTTGGTCGGGGAGCTGTTTTTT
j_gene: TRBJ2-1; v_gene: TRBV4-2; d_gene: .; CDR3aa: CASSQDGGGYNEQFF; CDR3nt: TGTGCCAGCAGCCAAGACGGGGGAGGCTACAATGAGCAGTTCTTC
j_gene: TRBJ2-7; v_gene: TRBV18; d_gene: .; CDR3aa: CASSPLDRSRVEQYF; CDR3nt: TGTGCCAGCTCACCACTAGACAGGTCCCGTGTCGAGCAGTACTTC
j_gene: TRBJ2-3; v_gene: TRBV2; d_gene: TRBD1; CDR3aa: CASRTGGVDTQYF; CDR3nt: TGTGCCAGCAGGACAGGGGGTGTAGATACGCAGTATTTT
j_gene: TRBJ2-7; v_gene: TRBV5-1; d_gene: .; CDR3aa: CASSSTPGSYEQYF; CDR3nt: TGCGCCAGCAGCTCGACTCCGGGGTCCTACGAGCAGTACTTC
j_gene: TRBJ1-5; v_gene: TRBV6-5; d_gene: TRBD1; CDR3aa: CASSGDRVEQPQHF; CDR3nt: TGTGCCAGCAGCGGAGACAGGGTAGAACAGCCCCAGCATTTT
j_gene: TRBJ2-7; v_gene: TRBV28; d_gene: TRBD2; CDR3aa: CASSFGRGPYEQYF; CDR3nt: TGTGCCAGCAGTTTTGGGAGGGGCCCCTACGAGCAGTACTTC
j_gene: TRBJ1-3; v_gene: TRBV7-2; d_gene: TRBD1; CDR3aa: CASSFPIRGQGQLGNTIYF; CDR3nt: TGTGCCAGCAGCTTTCCGATCCGAGGACAGGGGCAACTTGGAAACACCATATATTTT
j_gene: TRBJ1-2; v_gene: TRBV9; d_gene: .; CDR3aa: CASGGGNIFYGYTF; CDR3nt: TGTGCCAGCGGTGGGGGCAATATTTTCTATGGCTACACCTTC
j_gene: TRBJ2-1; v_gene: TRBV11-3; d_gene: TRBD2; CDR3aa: CASSFGLAGEQFF; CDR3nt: TGTGCCAGCAGCTTCGGACTAGCCGGTGAGCAGTTCTTC
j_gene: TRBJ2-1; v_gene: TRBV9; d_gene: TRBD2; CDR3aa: CASSVVGTSGYNEQFF; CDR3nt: TGTGCCAGCAGCGTAGTGGGGACTAGCGGCTACAATGAGCAGTTCTTC
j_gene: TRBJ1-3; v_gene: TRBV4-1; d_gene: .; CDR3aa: CASSQEGRPGNTIYF; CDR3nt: TGCGCCAGCAGCCAAGAGGGGAGGCCTGGAAACACCATATATTTT
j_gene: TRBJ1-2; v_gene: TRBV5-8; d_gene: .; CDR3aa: CASSLAVNYGYTF; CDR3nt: TGTGCCAGCAGCTTGGCAGTAAACTATGGCTACACCTTC
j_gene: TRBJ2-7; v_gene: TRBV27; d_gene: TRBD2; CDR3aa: CASSALAGGYEQYF; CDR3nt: TGTGCCAGCAGTGCCTTAGCGGGAGGTTACGAGCAGTACTTC
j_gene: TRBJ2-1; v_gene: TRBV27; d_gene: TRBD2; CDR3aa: CASSPSSGGWLEQFF; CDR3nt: TGTGCCAGCAGTCCCTCTAGCGGGGGGTGGTTAGAGCAGTTCTTC